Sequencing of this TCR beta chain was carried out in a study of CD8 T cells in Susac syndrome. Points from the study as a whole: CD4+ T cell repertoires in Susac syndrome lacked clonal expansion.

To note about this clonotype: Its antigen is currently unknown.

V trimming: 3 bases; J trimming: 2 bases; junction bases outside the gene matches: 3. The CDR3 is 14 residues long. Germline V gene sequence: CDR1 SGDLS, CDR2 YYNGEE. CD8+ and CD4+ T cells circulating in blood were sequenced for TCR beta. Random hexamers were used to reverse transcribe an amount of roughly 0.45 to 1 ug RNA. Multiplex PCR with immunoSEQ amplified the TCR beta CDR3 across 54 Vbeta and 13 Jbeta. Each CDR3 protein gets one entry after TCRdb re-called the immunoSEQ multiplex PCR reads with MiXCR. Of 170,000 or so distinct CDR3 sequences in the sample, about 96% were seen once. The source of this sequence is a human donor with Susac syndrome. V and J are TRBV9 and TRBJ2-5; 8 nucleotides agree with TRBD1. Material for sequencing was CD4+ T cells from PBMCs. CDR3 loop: CASSGGTGQETQYF. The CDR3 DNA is TGTGCCAGCAGCGGGGGGACAGGTCAAGAGACCCAGTACTTC.